The 9 T cell receptor beta chains below were found in one sample sequenced in a study of cytomegalovirus exposure and HLA in healthy donors. Amplification used 60 Vbeta primers and 13 Jbeta primers. The data were produced by immunoSEQ multiplex PCR, yet TCRdb's version contains in-frame clones alone and is incomplete. In the table there are more than 150,000 clones, around 73% of which are singletons. The sequenced material came from PBMCs. The receptors come from a male donor in good health and CMV-seronegative.

The chain carries TRBV7-6 and TRBJ2-3; TRBD2 matches at 8 bases. Germline CDR1 SGHVS, CDR2 FNYEAQ. The CDR3 is 14 amino acids. V lost 5 bases and J lost 5; bases outside the gene matches: 6. In DNA, the CDR3 is TGTGCCAGCAGCCCAGGACTAGCTGGAGATACGCAGTATTTT. Its translation: CASSPGLAGDTQYF.

The genes are TRBV12-5 and TRBJ2-3, with TRBD2 matching 10 bases. This CDR3 spans 13 amino acids. V was pared by 9 bases and J by 4 bases, with 4 bases of the junction left unmatched. Germline CDR1 and CDR2: LGHNT and FRNRAP. This CDR3 reads CASSLAGSDTQYF. CDR3 nucleotides: TGTGCTAGCTCACTAGCGGGATCAGATACGCAGTATTTT.

This chain links TRBV4-3 with TRBJ2-3; 15 bases line up with TRBD2. The J segment lost 6 bases and the V segment lost 3 bases, leaving 7 bases of the junction unmatched. The CDR3 covers 17 residues. Looked up from germline, CDR1 is LGHNA and CDR2 is YSLEER. CDR3 region: CASSQRTSGGARDTQYF. DNA for the CDR3: TGCGCCAGCAGCCAGCGGACTAGCGGGGGGGCAAGGGATACGCAGTATTTT.

The V and J genes are TRBV28 and TRBJ2-1; a weak D match, TRBD1 (5 bases). The CDR3 contains 15 residues. CDR1 and CDR2 from the germline V gene are MDHEN and SYDVKM. The V end lost 6 bases, the J end lost 5 bases, and 17 bases lay between the germline ends. The CDR3 reads CASSFEQDLNNEQFF. Here the CDR3 DNA reads TGTGCCAGCAGCTTTGAACAGGATTTAAACAATGAGCAGTTCTTC.

The CDR3 DNA is TGTGCCAGCAGTTTGACAGTAGCTAACTATGGCTACACCTTC. The encoded protein is CASSLTVANYGYTF. The chain combines TRBV28 with TRBJ1-2, with a possible D match to TRBD1 (5 bases). The CDR3 runs to 14 residues. Trimming shortened V by 3 bases and J by 0 bases, and 8 bases separated the two germline ends. The germline V gene has CDR1 MDHEN and CDR2 SYDVKM.

V gene TRBV5-6 combines with J gene TRBJ1-6; the D gene is possibly TRBD1 (6 bases). The length of the CDR3 is 15 residues. The V end was cut by 0 bases, the J end by 7 bases, with 11 bases between. Germline CDR1 SGHDT, CDR2 YYEEEE. The CDR3 bases are TGTGCCAGCAGCTTGGCTGGACAGCCGAATTCACCCCTCCACTTT. This sequence encodes CASSLAGQPNSPLHF. Based on the CDR3 plus reference TRBV5-6 and TRBJ1-6, the full variable domain is DAGVTQSPTHLIKTRGQQVTLRCSPKSGHDTVSWYQQALGQGPQFIFQYYEEEERQRGNFPDRFSGHQFPNYSSELNVNALLLGDSALYLCASSLAGQPNSPLHFGNGTRLTVT.

CDR3 bases: TGTGCCAGCAGACTCCGGGACAGGGGATCAGATACGCAGTATTTT. Residues: CASRLRDRGSDTQYF. The V gene is TRBV6-6, the J gene TRBJ2-3, with TRBD1 identical over 10 bases. Germline values: CDR1 MNHNY, CDR2 SVGAGI (reference sequence). The CDR3 totals 15 residues. The V gene end was trimmed by 6 bases and the J gene end by 4 bases; junction bases not matched to a gene: 7.

V and J are TRBV2 and TRBJ1-4; D perhaps matches TRBD1 (5 bases). V lost 1 base to trimming and J lost 10 bases, with 10 bases between them. The CDR3 spans 13 residues. CDR1 is SNHLY and CDR2 is FYNNEI in the germline V gene. In nucleotides, the CDR3 is TGTGCCAGCAGTGAAGATTGGGGGGGAAAACTGTTTTTT. The encoded protein is CASSEDWGGKLFF.

V gene TRBV2 combines with J gene TRBJ2-7; 7 nucleotides agree with TRBD1. The CDR3 spans 12 residues. The germline V gene has CDR1 SNHLY and CDR2 FYNNEI. Trimming took 6 bases from V and 9 from J; bases not matched to a gene: 8. Here the CDR3 DNA reads TGTGCCAGCAGAGATGACAGGGTAACGCAGTACTTC. This encodes CASRDDRVTQYF.